The rows below give T cell receptor beta chains drawn from one sample of a study of blood T cell repertoires in COVID-19. The assay was immunoSEQ multiplex PCR, and TCRdb's table has in-frame clones only and misses some. Of over 45,000 clones listed, approximately 80% are singletons. The source material was peripheral blood. The receptors were gathered from a man in his sixties with acute or convalescent COVID-19. CDR3s include the opening cysteine and the closing phenylalanine or tryptophan. Each record gives: J gene, V gene, D gene, clone size, CDR3 protein, CDR3 DNA. A D gene is named only where the DNA matches it firmly. For some rows the clone size is stated as once, few or many, or as a class when expanded; others skip it.

>TRBJ2-7|TRBV6-4|TRBD2|few
CATRSGGPQYF
TGTGCCACCCGTAGCGGGGGGCCGCAGTACTTC
>TRBJ2-5|TRBV6-6|NA|NA
CASSSRPPGTQYF
TGTGCCAGCAGTTCTCGGCCCCCGGGGACCCAGTACTTC
>TRBJ2-1|TRBV9|TRBD2|NA
CASSGGTRFNEQFF
TGTGCCAGCAGCGGCGGGACTAGGTTTAATGAGCAGTTCTTC
>TRBJ2-3|TRBV5-8|NA|NA
CASSLKPPWGGSTDTQYF
TGTGCCAGCAGCCTCAAACCCCCCTGGGGAGGAAGCACAGATACGCAGTATTTT
>TRBJ2-2|TRBV5-6|NA|NA
CASSSDMGVDTGELFF
TGTGCCAGCAGCTCAGACATGGGCGTCGACACCGGGGAGCTGTTTTTT
>TRBJ2-5|TRBV3-1/TRBV3-2|TRBD2|once
CASSQTHSGVDQETQYF
TGTGCCAGCAGCCAAACGCATAGCGGGGTAGACCAAGAGACCCAGTACTTC
>TRBJ1-1|TRBV9|NA|NA
CASSRGGGNTEAFF
TGTGCCAGCAGCAGAGGTGGTGGGAACACTGAAGCTTTCTTT
>TRBJ2-1|TRBV10-1|TRBD2|NA
CASTRSGGYEQFF
TGCGCCAGTACCCGTAGCGGGGGCTATGAGCAGTTCTTC
>TRBJ2-2|TRBV5-1|NA|NA
CASSEAFTGELFF
TGCGCCAGCAGCGAGGCATTCACCGGGGAGCTGTTTTTT
>TRBJ1-1|TRBV6-5|NA|NA
CASSYRVLTEAFF
TGTGCCAGCAGTTACCGGGTCCTCACTGAAGCTTTCTTT
>TRBJ2-1|TRBV18|TRBD2|NA
CASSLLAGQYNEQFF
TGTGCCAGCTCACTACTAGCGGGGCAATACAATGAGCAGTTCTTC
>TRBJ2-1|TRBV19|NA|NA
CATGEVLTYNEQFF
TGTGCCACCGGGGAGGTCTTGACCTACAATGAGCAGTTCTTC
>TRBJ2-3|TRBV12-3/TRBV12-4|NA|NA
CASRPDAADTQYF
TGTGCCAGCAGGCCCGATGCGGCGGATACGCAGTATTTT
>TRBJ2-3|TRBV4-2|TRBD2|once
CASSQDLASGGAVDTQYF
TGTGCCAGCAGCCAAGATCTTGCCAGCGGGGGGGCCGTGGATACGCAGTATTTT
>TRBJ2-5|TRBV7-8|TRBD2|NA
CASSRPAGGKQTQYF
TGTGCCAGCAGCCGACCAGCGGGGGGAAAACAGACCCAGTACTTC
>TRBJ1-1|TRBV7-2|NA|few
CASSLVLSGAFF
TGTGCCAGCAGCTTAGTTTTGTCCGGAGCTTTCTTT
>TRBJ1-1|TRBV9|NA|NA
CASSARSGGTEAFF
TGTGCCAGCAGCGCTAGAAGCGGGGGCACTGAAGCTTTCTTT
>TRBJ1-3|TRBV24-1|NA|NA
CATSGGQHSGNTIYF
TGTGCCACCAGTGGAGGACAGCACTCTGGAAACACCATATATTTT
>TRBJ2-1|TRBV4-1|TRBD2|NA
CASSRPTSGGHNEQFF
TGCGCCAGCAGCCGTCCGACTAGCGGGGGGCACAATGAGCAGTTCTTC
>TRBJ2-1|TRBV7-9|NA|NA
CASSRTISYNEQFF
TGTGCCAGCAGCAGGACAATCTCCTACAATGAGCAGTTCTTC
>TRBJ2-3|TRBV7-6|NA|NA
CASSIQGTTDTQYF
TGTGCCAGCAGCATACAGGGTACCACAGATACGCAGTATTTT
>TRBJ1-4|TRBV15|NA|NA
CATSSSRNRVEKLFF
TGTGCCACCAGCAGTTCCCGGAATCGGGTGGAAAAACTGTTTTTT
>TRBJ2-1|TRBV7-3|TRBD2|NA
CASSSAGGNNEQFF
TGTGCCAGCAGCTCCGCGGGGGGCAACAATGAGCAGTTCTTC
>TRBJ2-1|TRBV11-2|TRBD1|NA
CASSLDRDRLTYNEQFF
TGTGCCAGCAGCTTAGACCGGGACAGGTTAACCTACAATGAGCAGTTCTTC
>TRBJ1-1|TRBV5-4|NA|NA
CASSLVAENTEAFF
TGTGCCAGCAGCTTGGTGGCCGAGAACACTGAAGCTTTCTTT
>TRBJ1-1|TRBV28|NA|NA
CAIGQFTEAFF
TGTGCCATCGGACAGTTCACTGAAGCTTTCTTT
>TRBJ2-1|TRBV29-1|NA|NA
CSAEGGRSENEQFF
TGCAGCGCTGAAGGAGGGAGGAGTGAAAATGAGCAGTTCTTC
>TRBJ1-3|TRBV5-1|NA|NA
CASTPGGSSGNTIYF
TGCGCCAGCACACCCGGGGGGTCCTCTGGAAACACCATATATTTT
>TRBJ2-3|TRBV3-1/TRBV3-2|TRBD2|NA
CASSQDSSSGSDTQYF
TGTGCCAGCAGCCAAGATAGCTCTAGCGGCTCAGATACGCAGTATTTT
>TRBJ2-2|TRBV3-1/TRBV3-2|TRBD2|NA
CASSQRTSGVARELFF
TGTGCCAGCAGCCAGCGTACTAGCGGGGTGGCCCGGGAGCTGTTTTTT
>TRBJ2-6|TRBV19|NA|NA
CASRGGPGANVLTF
TGTGCCAGTAGGGGGGGTCCTGGGGCCAACGTCCTGACTTTC
>TRBJ2-7|TRBV5-4|NA|NA
CASRTMTGPYEQYF
TGTGCCAGCAGGACTATGACAGGCCCCTACGAGCAGTACTTC
>TRBJ1-3|TRBV30|NA|NA
CAWNPGASGNTIYF
TGTGCCTGGAACCCAGGGGCTTCTGGAAACACCATATATTTT
>TRBJ1-4|TRBV7-9|NA|NA
CASSLRGRDVEKLFF
TGTGCCAGCAGCCTAAGGGGTCGAGATGTTGAAAAACTGTTTTTT
>TRBJ2-1|TRBV7-6|NA|once
CASSLSQMNNEQFF
TGTGCCAGCAGCTTATCACAGATGAACAATGAGCAGTTCTTC
>TRBJ2-4|TRBV5-8|NA|NA
CASSWGGAKNIQYF
TGTGCCAGCAGCTGGGGCGGAGCCAAAAACATTCAGTACTTC
>TRBJ2-6|TRBV7-2|TRBD2|few
CASSLATSAGANVLTF
TGTGCCAGCAGCTTAGCCACTAGCGCCGGGGCCAACGTCCTGACTTTC
>TRBJ2-7|TRBV7-3|TRBD1|once
CASSQEGTVTYEQYF
TGTGCCAGCAGCCAGGAAGGGACAGTTACCTACGAGCAGTACTTC
>TRBJ2-1|TRBV27|TRBD2|NA
CASNPAGGPGEQFF
TGTGCCAGCAACCCAGCGGGGGGGCCGGGGGAGCAGTTCTTC
>TRBJ1-4|TRBV7-9|NA|NA
CASRSSIGAKDEKLFF
TGTGCCAGCAGAAGTAGCATAGGGGCGAAGGATGAAAAACTGTTTTTT
>TRBJ1-5|TRBV28|NA|once
CASSRGTQPQHF
TGTGCCAGCAGTCGAGGTACCCAGCCCCAGCATTTT
>TRBJ2-1|TRBV27|TRBD1|NA
CASSPYSGTGSNEQFF
TGTGCCAGCAGTCCATATTCCGGGACAGGGTCCAATGAGCAGTTCTTC
>TRBJ2-2|TRBV13|NA|NA
CASSFPGRETGELFF
TGTGCCAGCAGCTTTCCAGGCAGGGAAACCGGGGAGCTGTTTTTT
>TRBJ2-7|TRBV11-2|NA|once
CASSLDLGAHFNEQYF
TGTGCCAGCAGCTTAGATTTGGGGGCCCACTTTAACGAGCAGTACTTC
>TRBJ1-1|TRBV5-1|TRBD1|once
CASSRGQANTEAFF
TGCGCCAGCAGCCGGGGACAGGCGAACACTGAAGCTTTCTTT
>TRBJ1-5|TRBV5-8|NA|NA
CASSLELLRGNQPQHF
TGTGCCAGCAGCTTGGAACTTCTGAGAGGCAATCAGCCCCAGCATTTT
>TRBJ2-1|TRBV11-2|TRBD2|NA
CASSPGVRGRNEQFF
TGTGCCAGCAGCCCCGGGGTGCGGGGGAGAAATGAGCAGTTCTTC
>TRBJ1-5|TRBV6-5|NA|NA
CASAGNFDQPQHF
TGTGCCAGCGCAGGGAATTTCGATCAGCCCCAGCATTTT
>TRBJ1-4|TRBV5-6|NA|NA
CASSLAGRNEKLFF
TGTGCCAGCAGCTTGGCAGGGAGGAACGAAAAACTGTTTTTT
>TRBJ1-2|TRBV19|TRBD1|NA
CASSRPPDRDGYTF
TGTGCCAGTAGTAGGCCCCCCGACAGGGATGGCTACACCTTC
>TRBJ1-1|TRBV19|NA|NA
CASRQGWITEAFF
TGTGCCAGTAGGCAGGGGTGGATCACTGAAGCTTTCTTT
>TRBJ1-6|TRBV6-4|TRBD1|NA
CATTGQTGSPLHF
TGTGCCACCACGGGACAGACGGGATCACCCCTCCACTTT
>TRBJ2-5|TRBV7-2|NA|few
CASSAQRREGETQYF
TGTGCCAGCAGCGCCCAGCGGCGGGAAGGAGAGACCCAGTACTTC